This T cell receptor (beta chain) was profiled in a study of T cells in Graves' hyperthyroidism and ophthalmopathy. Study results and limitations: Before onset, ophthalmopathy was predicted by the model a median roughly 6.8 months earlier.

V gave up 3 bases and J gave up 6 bases, with 9 bases separating them. This CDR3 has 13 amino acids. The germline V gene encodes CDR1 LNHDA and CDR2 SQIVND (reference sequence). A note on this clonotype: Its antigen is not known.

The source material, RNA transcripts, was used to amplify TCR beta CDR3 regions. HTBI primers were employed in a first-round RT-PCR of the TCR CDR3. In TCRdb, the multiplex PCR reads were re-called with MiXCR into one record per CDR3 protein. Among roughly 600,000 distinct CDR3 sequences listed, more than 14% were seen once. V usage is TRBV19 and J usage is TRBJ2-1; D is undetermined. The sequence was collected from a woman aged 45-60 years with Graves' ophthalmopathy. Sequences were obtained from blood. The CDR3 is CASSMEWGNEQFF. The CDR3 region has the DNA TGTGCCAGTAGTATGGAGTGGGGCAATGAGCAGTTCTTC.